These 10 T cell receptor beta chains were all obtained from the same sample, sequenced in a study of cytomegalovirus exposure and HLA in healthy donors. Amplification used 60 Vbeta primers and 13 Jbeta primers. Clones were read by immunoSEQ multiplex PCR, and TCRdb kept only the in-frame ones, dropping some. This sample's table reports 90,000 to 130,000 clones. Sequenced sample: PBMCs. The receptors stem from a young man in good health and CMV-seronegative.

J is TRBJ1-1 and V is TRBV5-1; D remains ambiguous. V lost 0 bases and J 6 bases, leaving 12 bases between the germline ends. This CDR3 has 14 amino acids. Germline V gives CDR1 SGHRS, CDR2 YFSETQ. DNA of the CDR3: TGCGCCAGCAGCTTGGTTGCGGGCGATCCTGAAGCTTTCTTT. Translated: CASSLVAGDPEAFF.

The chain recombines TRBV7-9 with TRBJ1-2; 8 nucleotides match TRBD1. CDR1 and CDR2 from the germline V gene are SEHNR and FQNEAQ (reference sequence). The J segment lost 7 bases and the V segment lost 5 bases, leaving 12 bases of the junction unmatched. CDR3 length: 15 residues. The CDR3 DNA sequence: TGTGCCAGCAGCCCCCGGACAGGGTCCCCCGGTGGCTACACCTTC. Translation gives CASSPRTGSPGGYTF. The variable domain in full, with the rest retrieved from reference TRBV7-9 and TRBJ1-2, is DTGVSQNPRHKITKRGQNVTFRCDPISEHNRLYWYRQTLGQGPEFLTYFQNEAQLEKSRLLSDRFSAERPKGSFSTLEIQRTEQGDSAMYLCASSPRTGSPGGYTFGSGTRLTVV.

The CDR3, as DNA: TGTGCCAGCAGTCCGAGGACAGGGGGTATAGAGACCCAGTACTTC. Translated: CASSPRTGGIETQYF. The rearrangement links TRBV6-5 to TRBJ2-5; 10 bases line up with TRBD1. The V gene's germline CDR1 is MNHEY and CDR2 SVGAGI. V dropped 5 bases and J dropped 4; count of bases not matched to a gene: 7. This CDR3 has 15 residues.

The chain joins TRBV27 to TRBJ1-6, with no clear D. The CDR3 spans 12 residues. With 2 bases removed from V and 7 bases from J, the gap between germline ends came to 3 bases. CDR1 and CDR2 (germline): MNHEY, SMNVEV (reference sequence). The CDR3 nucleotides are TGTGCCAGCAGTTTACTGAATTCACCCCTCCACTTT. It translates to CASSLLNSPLHF.

This chain joins TRBV7-2 and TRBJ2-7, with D tentatively TRBD1 (5 bases). Germline CDR1 reads SGHTA; CDR2 reads FQGNSA. Trimming cost V 1 base and J 1 base, with 14 bases left between them. The CDR3 loop spans 16 amino acids. The CDR3 region is CASSLGTGQRSYEQYF. The DNA for the CDR3 is TGTGCCAGCAGCTTAGGTACAGGTCAGAGGTCCTACGAGCAGTACTTC.

V gene TRBV28 combines with J gene TRBJ1-6; D is possibly TRBD1 (6 bases). V was clipped by 6 bases and J by 4 bases, with 13 bases between them. CDR3 size: 15 residues. CDR1 and CDR2 (germline): MDHEN, SYDVKM. As DNA, the CDR3 is TGTGCCAGCAGGCCCTACAGGGTTTATAATTCACCCCTCCACTTT. Its protein is CASRPYRVYNSPLHF.

This chain links TRBV18 with TRBJ2-2; maybe TRBD1 (6 bases). Germline loops: CDR1 KGHSH, CDR2 LQKENI. The CDR3 loop spans 15 amino acids. V shed 5 bases and J shed 0 bases, with 10 bases lying between them. CDR3 sequence (DNA): TGTGCCAGCTCATCGGACAGCCCGAACACCGGGGAGCTGTTTTTT. This sequence encodes CASSSDSPNTGELFF. The whole variable domain, remainder taken from reference TRBV18 and TRBJ2-2, is NAGVMQNPRHLVRRRGQEARLRCSPMKGHSHVYWYRQLPEEGLKFMVYLQKENIIDESGMPKERFSAEFPKEGPSILRIQQVVRGDSAAYFCASSSDSPNTGELFFGEGSRLTVL.

This chain joins TRBV21-1 and TRBJ2-7; no DNA check was done on the table's D call, TRBD2. TRBV21-1 constitutes a pseudogene. The CDR3 is 16 amino acids. DNA for the CDR3: TGTGCCAGCAGCTCAAAGTTCGCTAGGAGCTCCTACGAGCAGTACTTC. Amino acids: CASSSKFARSSYEQYF.

This chain links TRBV2 with TRBJ2-2; possibly TRBD1 for D (6 bases). V lost 8 bases and J 6 bases, leaving 31 bases between the germline ends. The CDR3 runs 19 residues. Germline CDR1 SNHLY, CDR2 FYNNEI. The CDR3 spells CASQGPRDAGPRRSGELFF. The CDR3 DNA reads as TGTGCCAGCCAGGGGCCCAGGGACGCGGGTCCGCGAAGATCCGGGGAGCTGTTTTTT. Full variable domain (missing parts from reference TRBV2 and TRBJ2-2): EPEVTQTPSHQVTQMGQEVILRCVPISNHLYFYWYRQILGQKVEFLVSFYNNEISEKSEIFDDQFSVERPDGSNFTLKIRSTKLEDSAMYFCASQGPRDAGPRRSGELFFGEGSRLTVL.

The V call is TRBV12-5, the J call TRBJ1-5, with a weak D call TRBD1 (5 bases). The CDR3 runs 15 residues. Germline V lookup: CDR1 LGHNT, CDR2 FRNRAP. Trimming took 3 bases from V and 2 from J, leaving 11 bases between them. The CDR3: CASGFSGRGNQPQHF. CDR3 in DNA: TGTGCTAGTGGTTTTTCAGGCAGGGGCAATCAGCCCCAGCATTTT.